This TCR beta chain is from a study of post-analysis software for immune sequencing data. Included in the TCR beta cDNA libraries were unique molecular identifiers. Between 1 and 10 million T cells gave rise to some 520,000 cDNA molecules. TCRdb re-called the PCR reads through MiXCR, storing one row per CDR3 protein. This repertoire shows hundreds of thousands of distinct CDR3 sequences, roughly two fifths found once; its top ten account for 1.5% to 2%. The sequencing input was blood. This receptor was taken from a girl between 5 and 17 years old with multiple sclerosis.

The CDR3: CASSPEPTSGYNEQFF. CDR3 in DNA: TGTGCCAGCAGCCCCGAACCGACTAGCGGGTACAATGAGCAGTTCTTC. The chain joins TRBV7-2 to TRBJ2-1; TRBD2 aligns across 10 bases. Germline CDR1 is SGHTA and CDR2 is FQGNSA. V gave up 5 bases and J gave up 4 bases; unmatched junction bases: 8. This CDR3 comprises 16 residues. Full variable domain (remainder filled in from reference TRBV7-2 and TRBJ2-1): GAGVSQSPSNKVTEKGKDVELRCDPISGHTALYWYRQSLGQGLEFLIYFQGNSAPDKSGLPSDRFSAERTGGSVSTLTIQRTQQEDSAVYLCASSPEPTSGYNEQFFGPGTRLTVL.